The sequence of this TCR beta chain was determined in a study of cytomegalovirus exposure and HLA in healthy donors. Study-level points and caveats: Across HLA loci, a later analysis found differing TCR association rates, with DRB1 most and HLA-C fewest. HLA-A and HLA-B allele assignments for most subjects were reportedly predicted accurately using TCR beta sequences.

This clone was counted a few times. Its antigen is not known. In the PCR, 60 Vbeta and 13 Jbeta primers were used. The assay was immunoSEQ multiplex PCR, and TCRdb's table has in-frame clones only and misses some. This sample has about 160,000 clones; 70% to 75% occur once, and the top ten carry 4% to 5%. This CDR3 has 15 residues. The V gene end was trimmed by 5 bases and the J gene end by 6 bases; junction bases not matched to a gene: 8. Germline CDR1 is GTSNPN and CDR2 is SVGIG (reference sequence). This rearrangement joins TRBV30 to TRBJ1-6, with 9 bases matching TRBD1. Sequencing was performed on PBMCs. The TCR was taken from a man between 18 and 35 years old in good health and CMV-seropositive. The DNA of the CDR3 is TGTGCCTGGGTCCCGGGACAGGGATTTAATTCACCCCTCCACTTT. As protein: CAWVPGQGFNSPLHF.